This T cell receptor beta chain was identified in a study of technical replicates of blood from four donors. This clone has just one count. The CDR3 runs 15 residues. J was trimmed by 4 bases and V by 5 bases; bases with no gene match: 9. Germline values: CDR1 SGHDT, CDR2 YYEEEE. The table came from immunoSEQ multiplex PCR; TCRdb's copy has only in-frame clones and leaves some out. The sample lists tens of thousands of clones, 93% occurring once. This receptor was obtained from a human donor in good health. Some clones in this sample may be carry-over from other donors' samples. Sequencing input: PBMCs. The chain recombines TRBV5-6 with TRBJ1-2, with 9 bases fitting TRBD1. CDR3 DNA sequence: TGTGCCAGCAGACGGGAGGGGACAGGGATCTATGGCTACACCTTC. Translated, it gives CASRREGTGIYGYTF. Using reference TRBV5-6 and TRBJ1-2 for the parts outside the CDR3, the full variable domain is DAGVTQSPTHLIKTRGQQVTLRCSPKSGHDTVSWYQQALGQGPQFIFQYYEEEERQRGNFPDRFSGHQFPNYSSELNVNALLLGDSALYLCASRREGTGIYGYTFGSGTRLTVV.